This entry lists 31 T cell receptor beta chains sequenced from one sample in a study of T cell changes during pregnancy in multiple sclerosis (dated by TCRdb to between 2019 and 2020). The method was the immunoSEQ multiplex PCR assay. TCRdb provides this immuneACCESS table in a form limited to in-frame rearrangements. Some clones are lacking; in checked studies, under half of them reflect an unresolved V gene, and why the rest are absent is not known. Across this sample there are under 75,000 clones, with about 93% seen only once. 1.3% to 1.5% of the sample rests with the top ten. This material consisted of peripheral blood, taken in the third trimester of pregnancy. These TCRs come from a female donor in good health, enrolled as a control in a pregnancy study.

This clone has just one count. Other nucleotide sequences in the sample specify the same CDR3. The chain links TRBV28 to TRBJ2-7; 7 nucleotides agree with TRBD2. With V trimmed by 7 bases and J by 2 bases, 5 bases remained unmatched. Germline assignment: CDR1 MDHEN and CDR2 SYDVKM. The CDR3 spans 13 residues. In DNA, the CDR3 is TGTGCCAGCACCAATGGGGGGGCCTACGAGCAGTACTTC. It encodes CASTNGGAYEQYF.

The chain joins TRBV2 to TRBJ2-7; 12 bases agree with TRBD2. CDR1 and CDR2 from the germline V gene are SNHLY and FYNNEI. V lost 5 bases and J lost 0; bases outside the gene matches: 2. This CDR3 comprises 15 residues. CDR3 nucleotides: TGTGCCAGCAGTAGGACTAGCGGGGTCTCCTACGAGCAGTACTTC. Translating it yields CASSRTSGVSYEQYF.

This chain connects TRBV7-6 to TRBJ2-3, with D possibly being TRBD2 (5 bases). There are 12 residues in the CDR3. Trimming took 5 bases from V and 4 from J, leaving 7 bases between them. From germline, CDR1 is SGHVS and CDR2 FNYEAQ. The CDR3 DNA is TGTGCCAGCAGCCCCGGGGCAGATACGCAGTATTTT. Its translation: CASSPGADTQYF. The full variable domain, with the rest looked up from reference TRBV7-6 and TRBJ2-3, is GAGVSQSPRYKVTKRGQDVALRCDPISGHVSLYWYRQALGQGPEFLTYFNYEAQQDKSGLPNDRFSAERPEGSISTLTIQRTEQRDSAMYRCASSPGADTQYFGPGTRLTVL.

V is TRBV6-5 and J is TRBJ2-7; a possible D gene is TRBD1 (7 bases). Trimming took 0 bases from V and 4 from J, leaving 13 bases between them. From germline, CDR1 is MNHEY and CDR2 SVGAGI. The CDR3 contains 15 residues. The DNA for the CDR3 is TGTGCCAGCAGTTACTCAGGCCAGGGGGGATACGAGCAGTACTTC. Its protein product is CASSYSGQGGYEQYF.

The chain employs TRBV14 and TRBJ1-2; TRBD1 agrees at 7 bases. Germline trimming cut 4 bases from V and 4 bases from J; bases unmatched to any gene: 6. This CDR3 is 14 amino acids long. Germline values: CDR1 SGHDN, CDR2 FVKESK. CDR3 amino acids: CASSRQGFAYGYTF. The CDR3 DNA sequence: TGTGCCAGCAGCCGACAGGGCTTCGCCTATGGCTACACCTTC. Variable domain in full (rest from reference TRBV14 and TRBJ1-2): EAGVTQFPSHSVIEKGQTVTLRCDPISGHDNLYWYRRVMGKEIKFLLHFVKESKQDESGMPNNRFLAERTGGTYSTLKVQPAELEDSGVYFCASSRQGFAYGYTFGSGTRLTVV.

This chain uses TRBV7-2 with TRBJ2-1; D is undetermined. Germline CDR1 SGHTA, CDR2 FQGNSA. V was cut by 3 bases and J by 11 bases, with 11 bases left in between. The CDR3 loop spans 12 amino acids. CDR3 sequence reads: CASSFDSSKQFF. In DNA, the CDR3 is TGTGCCAGCAGCTTTGACTCGAGTAAGCAGTTCTTC.

This clone showed up just a few times. CDR3 sequence (DNA): TGTGCCAGCAGTGACTCGGCAGGGGGATCTACAGATACGCAGTATTTT. Amino acid sequence: CASSDSAGGSTDTQYF. The chain employs TRBV6-4 and TRBJ2-3; 7 bases are a match to TRBD1. The V and J ends lost 0 bases and 3 bases, in that order; junction bases with no gene match: 6. CDR1 is MRHNA, CDR2 SNTAGT, per germline. CDR3 length equals 16 residues.

The chain couples TRBV14 to TRBJ2-7, with TRBD2 as a possible D gene (6 bases). This CDR3 contains 15 residues. Trimming removed 4 bases from V and 0 bases from J, with 13 bases in between. Germline CDR1 is SGHDN and CDR2 is FVKESK. CDR3 residues: CASSPPGGTSYEQYF. DNA of the CDR3: TGTGCCAGCAGCCCACCCGGGGGTACCTCCTACGAGCAGTACTTC.

The chain links TRBV19 to TRBJ1-5; no reliable D call. The CDR3 extends over 14 amino acids. Looked up from germline, CDR1 is LNHDA and CDR2 is SQIVND (reference sequence). V dropped 5 bases and J dropped 5 bases, with 13 bases sitting between them. The CDR3 region is CASSARRHDQPQHF. CDR3 in DNA: TGTGCCAGTAGTGCTCGGCGGCATGATCAGCCCCAGCATTTT. Full variable domain (outside the CDR3, taken from reference TRBV19 and TRBJ1-5): DGGITQSPKYLFRKEGQNVTLSCEQNLNHDAMYWYRQDPGQGLRLIYYSQIVNDFQKGDIAEGYSVSREKKESFPLTVTSAQKNPTAFYLCASSARRHDQPQHFGDGTRLSIL.

This chain joins TRBV28 and TRBJ2-3, with 12 bases matching TRBD1. Germline V lookup: CDR1 MDHEN, CDR2 SYDVKM. Trimming removed 5 bases from V and 5 bases from J; junction bases left unmatched: 14. The CDR3 runs 18 residues. This CDR3 reads CASSPSGTGGYRGDTQYF. In DNA form, the CDR3 reads TGTGCCAGCAGTCCCTCGGGGACAGGGGGCTACCGTGGAGATACGCAGTATTTT.

The chain is built from TRBV5-1 and TRBJ2-1; tentative D call: TRBD2 (5 bases). The CDR3 has 16 amino acids. Germline values: CDR1 SGHRS, CDR2 YFSETQ. With 0 bases removed from V and 3 bases from J, the gap between germline ends came to 13 bases. The CDR3 here is CASSLVGSSLYNEQFF. CDR3 sequence (DNA): TGCGCCAGCAGCTTGGTAGGGTCTAGCCTCTACAATGAGCAGTTCTTC.

V is TRBV4-3 and J is TRBJ2-1; the match to TRBD1 covers 7 bases. The V gene end was trimmed by 2 bases and the J gene end by 4 bases; junction bases not matched to a gene: 8. The CDR3 has 16 amino acids. CDR1 LGHNA and CDR2 YSLEER come from the germline V gene. CDR3: CASSQSQGFGYNEQFF. The CDR3 bases are TGCGCCAGCAGCCAATCACAGGGGTTTGGGTACAATGAGCAGTTCTTC.

This sequence joins TRBV7-3 and TRBJ2-3; 8 nucleotides align to TRBD1. Germline loops: CDR1 SGHTA, CDR2 FQGTGA. The CDR3 covers 14 residues. V lost 2 bases and J lost 5; bases outside the gene matches: 3. The CDR3 DNA reads TGTGCCAGCAGCTTAGTTGGGACAGGAGATACGCAGTATTTT. Its protein is CASSLVGTGDTQYF. Full variable domain (rest looked up from reference TRBV7-3 and TRBJ2-3): GAGVSQTPSNKVTEKGKYVELRCDPISGHTALYWYRQSLGQGPEFLIYFQGTGAADDSGLPNDRFFAVRPEGSVSTLKIQRTERGDSAVYLCASSLVGTGDTQYFGPGTRLTVL.

In this sample, this clone turned up a few times. The rearrangement joins TRBV2 to TRBJ1-4; D remains ambiguous. Per the germline V gene, CDR1 is SNHLY and CDR2 is FYNNEI. The CDR3 totals 11 residues. The V end lost 8 bases, the J end lost 11 bases, and 12 bases lay between the germline ends. CDR3 nucleotides: TGTGCCAGCGGTCTTGGCCCGAAACTGTTTTTT. Its protein product is CASGLGPKLFF.

The rearrangement joins TRBV7-8 to TRBJ1-6, with 7 bases matching TRBD1. The J segment lost 4 bases and the V segment lost 5 bases, leaving 2 bases of the junction unmatched. The germline V gene has CDR1 SGHVS and CDR2 FQNEAQ. CDR3 size: 14 residues. This CDR3 is CASSQGQYNSPLHF. The CDR3 DNA sequence: TGTGCCAGCAGCCAGGGACAGTATAATTCACCCCTCCACTTT.

The rearrangement joins TRBV7-3 to TRBJ2-3; D is perhaps TRBD1 (5 bases). The germline V and J ends were trimmed by 0 bases and 2 bases, with 9 bases remaining between them. CDR1 is SGHTA, CDR2 FQGTGA, per germline. The CDR3 contains 15 residues. Written as DNA, the CDR3 is TGTGCCAGCAGCTTAACTGGGGCCGACACAGATACGCAGTATTTT. It codes for CASSLTGADTDTQYF.

The chain uses TRBV7-3 and TRBJ2-3; D may be TRBD2 (6 bases). V lost 5 bases to trimming and J lost 3 bases, with 15 bases between them. The CDR3 covers 15 residues. The V gene's germline CDR1 is SGHTA and CDR2 FQGTGA. CDR3 residues: CASSPQTGRTDTQYF. The CDR3 DNA follows: TGTGCCAGCAGCCCACAGACTGGGAGGACAGATACGCAGTATTTT.

V is TRBV9 and J is TRBJ1-4, with a weak D call TRBD1 (5 bases). CDR1 and CDR2 from the germline V gene are SGDLS and YYNGEE. The CDR3 runs 16 residues. V was shortened by 1 base and J by 10 bases, with 20 bases between the two germline ends. The CDR3 nucleotides are TGTGCCAGCAGCGTACTAGCAGGGAGGTCAGAGGGAAAACTGTTTTTT. This codes for CASSVLAGRSEGKLFF.

This chain connects TRBV9 to TRBJ1-2; a possible D gene is TRBD1 (6 bases). The CDR3 is made up of 13 amino acids. Germline V gene sequence: CDR1 SGDLS, CDR2 YYNGEE. Trimming removed 4 bases from V and 7 bases from J, with 14 bases in between. In DNA, the CDR3 is TGTGCCAGCAGCAAAAGCGGGGGCCCTGGCTACACCTTC. Translating it yields CASSKSGGPGYTF.

The table lists this clone with a count of one. V is TRBV7-9 and J is TRBJ1-6; D remains ambiguous. Per germline, CDR1 SEHNR and CDR2 FQNEAQ (reference sequence). This CDR3 has 16 residues. Trimming took off 6 bases at V and 0 bases at J, with 12 bases between the two ends. CDR3 DNA sequence: TGTGCCAGCAGAGCCTCAAGTGGCTCCTATAATTCACCCCTCCACTTT. Its protein is CASRASSGSYNSPLHF.

The V gene is TRBV7-8, the J gene TRBJ2-7; 10 bases fit TRBD1. CDR3 length: 14 residues. V trimming: 4 bases; J trimming: 6 bases; junction bases outside the gene matches: 6. Looked up from germline, CDR1 is SGHVS and CDR2 is FQNEAQ. The CDR3 here is CASSYGTGAGEQYF. CDR3 in DNA: TGTGCCAGCAGCTACGGGACAGGGGCGGGCGAGCAGTACTTC.

The chain recombines TRBV30 with TRBJ1-1; D not resolved. The length of the CDR3 is 13 residues. Germline V CDR1 and CDR2: GTSNPN, SVGIG (reference sequence). Trimming took 1 base from V and 4 from J, leaving 10 bases between them. The CDR3 region is CAWSDAPGTEAFF. For the CDR3, the DNA is TGTGCCTGGAGTGACGCGCCGGGCACTGAAGCTTTCTTT.

This clone was seen only a few times. This chain joins TRBV4-2 and TRBJ1-1; 8 bases fit TRBD1. Germline V gives CDR1 LGHNA, CDR2 YNFKEQ. V lost 4 bases to trimming and J lost 1 base; unmatched junction nucleotides: 2. The CDR3 sequence is 14 residues long. The CDR3 DNA follows: TGTGCCAGCAGCCGGGGACAGGAGAACACTGAAGCTTTCTTT. This translates into CASSRGQENTEAFF.

The DNA for the CDR3 is TGCGCCAGCAGCCCACGACAGGGCGGCCAAGAGACCCAGTACTTC. Protein: CASSPRQGGQETQYF. This rearrangement joins TRBV4-3 to TRBJ2-5, with 7 bases identical to TRBD1. This CDR3 has 15 amino acids. J gave up 1 base and V 4 bases, and 6 bases lay outside the gene matches. Germline CDR1 is LGHNA and CDR2 is YSLEER.

J is TRBJ1-2 and V is TRBV18; D not certain. The CDR3 covers 15 residues. Trimming stripped 2 bases from V and 1 base from J, with 11 bases between. Germline V gene lookup returns CDR1 KGHSH and CDR2 LQKENI. The CDR3 loop is CASSPGNDINYGYTF. The CDR3 DNA reads TGTGCCAGCTCACCAGGCAACGACATTAACTATGGCTACACCTTC.

This clone occurred a few times. V usage is TRBV12-5 and J usage is TRBJ1-1; no definite D call. The CDR3 is made up of 15 amino acids. Germline values: CDR1 LGHNT, CDR2 FRNRAP. The V gene lost 2 bases and the J gene lost 5 bases, with 15 bases spanning the gap. The chain's CDR3 is CASGLFESSRTEAFF. DNA for the CDR3: TGTGCTAGTGGTTTGTTCGAGTCTAGTAGGACTGAAGCTTTCTTT.

The chain combines TRBV5-1 with TRBJ1-5, with a weak D call TRBD1 (6 bases). Germline values: CDR1 SGHRS, CDR2 YFSETQ. V lost 4 bases and J 2 bases, leaving 16 bases between the germline ends. CDR3 size: 16 residues. The CDR3 loop is CASSPSSGERNQPQHF. In nucleotides, the CDR3 is TGCGCCAGCAGCCCTTCGTCAGGGGAACGCAATCAGCCCCAGCATTTT.

The chain employs TRBV27 and TRBJ1-2; TRBD1 aligns across 7 bases. Per the germline V gene, CDR1 is MNHEY and CDR2 is SMNVEV (reference sequence). Trimming removed 4 bases from V and 2 bases from J; junction bases left unmatched: 19. This CDR3 spans 19 amino acids. Here the CDR3 DNA reads TGTGCCAGCAGTTCCCACCAAGGGGGCGGGCCAGGTGAGAACTATGGCTACACCTTC. This codes for CASSSHQGGGPGENYGYTF.

V is TRBV7-2 and J is TRBJ1-1, with D tentatively TRBD1 (5 bases). This CDR3 has 14 amino acids. V was pared by 4 bases and J by 1 base, with 10 bases between. Germline V gives CDR1 SGHTA, CDR2 FQGNSA. This CDR3 is CASSSLGQNTEAFF. Written as DNA, the CDR3 is TGTGCCAGCAGCTCCCTTGGACAGAACACTGAAGCTTTCTTT.

V gene TRBV5-1 combines with J gene TRBJ2-3; 15 positions match TRBD2. In germline, CDR1 is SGHRS, CDR2 YFSETQ. V shed 1 base and J 3 bases; nucleotides not matched to a gene: 6. This CDR3 spans 18 amino acids. The CDR3 protein is CASSLRGLAGGRTDTQYF. CDR3 DNA: TGCGCCAGCAGCTTGAGAGGACTAGCGGGGGGGCGGACAGATACGCAGTATTTT.

The rearrangement joins TRBV19 to TRBJ1-2; a weak D match, TRBD1 (5 bases). Germline V CDR1 and CDR2: LNHDA, SQIVND (reference sequence). The CDR3 totals 13 residues. V lost 1 base to trimming and J lost 8 bases, with 11 bases between them. CDR3 in DNA: TGTGCCAGTAGTATAGGCCAGGGCTACGGCTACACCTTC. Residues: CASSIGQGYGYTF.